The clone carrying this TCR beta chain occurred once. Produced via immunoSEQ multiplex PCR; TCRdb's table is partial and in-frame only. The table has tens of thousands of clones, approximately 90% seen once; the top ten hold 5% to 6%. These data come from a study of T cell changes during pregnancy in multiple sclerosis. The CDR3 has 15 residues. From germline, CDR1 is SGHTA and CDR2 FQGNSA. V shed 3 bases, J shed 8 bases, and the junction held 8 bases outside the gene matches. Sequencing was performed on CD8+ T cells from peripheral blood mononuclear cells, taken before pregnancy. The TCR originated in a female donor with multiple sclerosis, enrolled in a pregnancy study. The genes are TRBV7-2 and TRBJ2-1, with 9 positions matching TRBD2. The CDR3 reads CASSFPSGRLDEQFF. In DNA form, the CDR3 reads TGTGCCAGCAGCTTTCCCAGCGGGAGGCTAGATGAGCAGTTCTTC.